The 25 T cell receptor beta chains below were found in one sample sequenced in a study of a mutant IDH1 vaccine in newly diagnosed glioma. No antigen has been assigned to these receptors. Assay: immunoSEQ multiplex PCR; the TCRdb copy retains only in-frame clones and omits some. Of 60,000 to 85,000 clones detected, more than 80% appear once; the ten largest clones hold roughly 0.74%. As to time point: week 23, last vaccination. Doses of 300 ug of mutant IDH1 20-mer peptide were given with topical imiquimod. The sample in question was PBMCs, obtained from a glioma patient whose treatment included an IDH1 peptide vaccine. These receptor sequences come from a woman aged 45 to 65 with glioma.

The CDR3 protein is CASSPQGTTGELFF. The CDR3 nucleotides read TGCGCCAGCAGCCCCCAGGGGACCACCGGGGAGCTGTTTTTT. The chain employs TRBV5-1 and TRBJ2-2, with D tentatively TRBD1 (6 bases). The CDR3 spans 14 residues. The germline V gene encodes CDR1 SGHRS and CDR2 YFSETQ. V was trimmed by 4 bases and J by 4 bases, leaving 11 bases between them. The full variable domain, completed using reference TRBV5-1 and TRBJ2-2, is KAGVTQTPRYLIKTRGQQVTLSCSPISGHRSVSWYQQTPGQGLQFLFEYFSETQRNKGNFPGRFSGRQFSNSRSEMNVSTLELGDSALYLCASSPQGTTGELFFGEGSRLTVL.

The chain links TRBV5-4 to TRBJ1-1, with D perhaps matching TRBD1 (5 bases). Trimming shortened V by 4 bases and J by 1 base, and 17 bases separated the two germline ends. In germline, CDR1 is SGHNT, CDR2 YYREEE (reference sequence). The CDR3 is made up of 16 amino acids. The CDR3 region has the DNA TGTGCCAGCAGCCCCGGAGGGTCAGGGAGGAACACTGAAGCTTTCTTT. Protein product: CASSPGGSGRNTEAFF. The full variable domain, completed using reference TRBV5-4 and TRBJ1-1, is ETGVTQSPTHLIKTRGQQVTLRCSSQSGHNTVSWYQQALGQGPQFIFQYYREEENGRGNFPPRFSGLQFPNYSSELNVNALELDDSALYLCASSPGGSGRNTEAFFGQGTRLTVV.

This chain uses TRBV2 with TRBJ2-7; D is perhaps TRBD2 (5 bases). The germline V and J ends were trimmed by 8 bases and 2 bases, with 10 bases remaining between them. Looked up from germline, CDR1 is SNHLY and CDR2 is FYNNEI. This CDR3 has 12 residues. CDR3 amino acids: CASETEAYEQYF. As DNA, the CDR3 is TGTGCCAGCGAGACGGAGGCCTACGAGCAGTACTTC.

This chain joins TRBV6-5 and TRBJ2-2, with a weak D call TRBD2 (7 bases). The V and J ends lost 4 bases and 4 bases respectively, with 10 bases between them. Germline CDR1 reads MNHEY; CDR2 reads SVGAGI. The CDR3 is made up of 14 amino acids. The CDR3 protein is CASSWGGGTGELFF. CDR3 nucleotides: TGTGCCAGCAGTTGGGGGGGCGGCACCGGGGAGCTGTTTTTT.

The chain uses TRBV11-2 and TRBJ2-3, with 13 bases aligning to TRBD2. The CDR3 extends over 17 amino acids. Germline trimming cut 1 base from V and 2 bases from J; bases unmatched to any gene: 3. Germline V lookup: CDR1 SGHAT, CDR2 FQNNGV. CDR3 sequence (DNA): TGTGCCAGCAGCTTAGGACTAGCGGGAGGTTACACAGATACGCAGTATTTT. Translating gives CASSLGLAGGYTDTQYF.

This sequence joins TRBV23-1 and TRBJ1-1; possibly TRBD1 for D (5 bases). TRBV23-1 is annotated as an ORF whose role is uncertain. This CDR3 comprises 14 residues. Trimming cost V 6 bases and J 5 bases, with 16 bases left between them. The CDR3 region has the DNA TGCGCCAGCAGAGGAGTTCGGGGGTGGACTGAAGCTTTCTTT. This encodes CASRGVRGWTEAFF.

The sample holds one count of this clone. The chain carries TRBV10-3 and TRBJ1-1; TRBD1 matches 7 bases. Looked up from germline, CDR1 is ENHRY and CDR2 is SYGVKD. This CDR3 contains 14 residues. After removal of 5 bases from V and 0 bases from J, the junction contained 3 bases not matched to a gene. The CDR3 nucleotides are TGTGCCATCAGTACAGGGGAGATGAACACTGAAGCTTTCTTT. Translated: CAISTGEMNTEAFF.

CDR3 coding DNA: TGCGCCAGCAGCTCACTAGCGGGAGTAGGCAGTGAGCAGTTCTTC. This gives the protein CASSSLAGVGSEQFF. This chain connects TRBV5-1 to TRBJ2-1, with 11 bases fitting TRBD2. The CDR3 has 15 residues. V lost 3 bases to trimming and J lost 9 bases; unmatched junction nucleotides: 8. Per the germline V gene, CDR1 is SGHRS and CDR2 is YFSETQ.

V is TRBV2 and J is TRBJ1-1; D is uncertain. CDR3 size: 11 residues. Germline loops: CDR1 SNHLY, CDR2 FYNNEI. Trimming took off 2 bases at V and 4 bases at J, with 2 bases between the two ends. The chain's CDR3 is CASSELTEAFF. The CDR3 DNA follows: TGTGCCAGCAGTGAACTCACTGAAGCTTTCTTT.

Concerning this clone itself: Other nucleotide sequences in the sample specify the same CDR3. The chain uses TRBV20-1 and TRBJ1-1; possibly TRBD1 for D (5 bases). Looked up from germline, CDR1 is DFQATT and CDR2 is SNEGSKA (reference sequence). CDR3 length: 11 residues. Deletions cut 3 bases from V and 4 bases from J, with 6 bases between. The CDR3 DNA follows: TGCAGTGCTAGGGGGGGCACTGAAGCTTTCTTT. Its translation: CSARGGTEAFF.

The chain couples TRBV25-1 to TRBJ2-1; 7 nucleotides match TRBD2. There are 16 residues in the CDR3. Trimming removed 4 bases from V and 4 bases from J; junction bases left unmatched: 10. The germline CDR1 and CDR2 sequences are MGHDK and SYGVNS. CDR3 DNA: TGTGCCAGCAGTGCACCCCGCCTAGCGGATTACAATGAGCAGTTCTTC. The encoded protein is CASSAPRLADYNEQFF.

The chain carries TRBV10-1 and TRBJ1-1; 9 positions match TRBD1. Trimming at V came to 6 bases and at J to 4 bases, leaving 6 bases not matched to a gene. Germline CDR1 is WNHNN and CDR2 is SYGVQD (reference sequence). The CDR3 has 14 residues. In DNA, the CDR3 is TGCGCCAGCAGCGGCTCGACAGGGGGCACTGAAGCTTTCTTT. This gives the protein CASSGSTGGTEAFF.

The chain links TRBV4-2 to TRBJ1-1, with 7 bases lining up with TRBD1. This CDR3 is 15 amino acids long. CDR1 LGHNA and CDR2 YNFKEQ come from the germline V gene. The junction had 8 bases not matched to a gene; V was cut back by 4 bases and J by 3 bases. The CDR3 DNA sequence: TGTGCCAGCAGCCGGCGACAGGGAGGGGACACTGAAGCTTTCTTT. Translating it yields CASSRRQGGDTEAFF.

In DNA form, the CDR3 reads TGTGCCAGCAGCTTAGCGGGAGTTTCCTACAATGAGCAGTTCTTC. It encodes CASSLAGVSYNEQFF. The gene calls are TRBV7-8 and TRBJ2-1, with D possibly matching TRBD2 (5 bases). There are 15 residues in the CDR3. Germline loops: CDR1 SGHVS, CDR2 FQNEAQ. V lost 0 bases, J lost 1 base, and 7 bases lay in between.

This clone came up a few times. This chain's CDR3 is CASSEFRRGGGGNTEAFF. The DNA for the CDR3 is TGTGCCAGCAGTGAATTCCGCCGAGGGGGAGGTGGGAACACTGAAGCTTTCTTT. This chain links TRBV6-1 with TRBJ1-1; possible D gene TRBD1, 6 bases. Germline CDR1 reads MNHNS; CDR2 reads SASEGT. This CDR3 is 18 amino acids long. With 2 bases removed from V and 1 base from J, the gap between germline ends came to 20 bases.

The chain has TRBV4-1 and TRBJ2-7; D is ambiguous. The V end lost 0 bases, the J end lost 2 bases, and 5 bases lay between the germline ends. Germline assignment: CDR1 MGHRA and CDR2 YSYEKL. CDR3 size: 13 residues. The CDR3 nucleotides read TGCGCCAGCAGCCAAGATCGGGCCTACGAGCAGTACTTC. Protein sequence: CASSQDRAYEQYF.

This clone has just one count. This chain links TRBV7-3 with TRBJ2-1; possible D gene TRBD1, 6 bases. Germline V gene data show CDR1 as SGHTA and CDR2 as FQGTGA. Trimming left V 4 bases short and J 9 bases short, with 16 bases between. There are 14 residues in the CDR3. The CDR3 sequence is CASSWEGGFGEQFF. The CDR3 DNA sequence: TGTGCCAGCAGCTGGGAAGGGGGTTTTGGTGAGCAGTTCTTC.

The chain combines TRBV19 with TRBJ2-1; TRBD2 aligns across 8 bases. Germline CDR1 is LNHDA and CDR2 is SQIVND (reference sequence). The CDR3 runs 16 residues. Unmatched junction bases numbered 6, after V lost 1 base and J lost 4 bases. The CDR3 nucleotides are TGTGCCAGTAGTATAGCTCGAGCGGGAGCTTACAATGAGCAGTTCTTC. Protein: CASSIARAGAYNEQFF.

The chain couples TRBV6-5 to TRBJ2-7; 14 nucleotides line up with TRBD2. This CDR3 has 15 amino acids. CDR1 MNHEY and CDR2 SVGAGI come from the germline V gene. J gave up 8 bases and V 9 bases, and 12 bases lay outside the gene matches. CDR3 coding DNA: TGTGCCAGTAGGGGACTAGCGGGGGTCTACGCTCAGCAGTACTTC. It specifies CASRGLAGVYAQQYF.

This chain uses TRBV14 with TRBJ2-7; 11 positions agree with TRBD1. V dropped 3 bases and J dropped 3; count of bases not matched to a gene: 4. The germline gives CDR1 SGHDN, CDR2 FVKESK. The CDR3 covers 15 residues. This CDR3 is CASSHSGTGGYEQYF. Written as DNA, the CDR3 is TGTGCCAGCAGCCACTCCGGGACAGGGGGCTACGAGCAGTACTTC.

This sequence joins TRBV5-1 and TRBJ2-1; D assignment may be TRBD1 or TRBD2 (5 bases each). Per the germline V gene, CDR1 is SGHRS and CDR2 is YFSETQ. Trimming took 2 bases from V and 5 from J, leaving 14 bases between them. This CDR3 spans 15 amino acids. The CDR3 reads CASSFHSMGDNEQFF. The CDR3 DNA reads as TGCGCCAGCAGCTTTCACTCAATGGGGGACAATGAGCAGTTCTTC.

The chain combines TRBV18 with TRBJ2-1; 11 bases match TRBD2. The CDR3 spans 17 residues. The V gene end was trimmed by 5 bases and the J gene end by 6 bases; junction bases not matched to a gene: 12. Per the germline V gene, CDR1 is KGHSH and CDR2 is LQKENI. For the CDR3, the DNA is TGTGCCAGCTCAAATCTAGCGGGAGGAAGGGGACCCAATGAGCAGTTCTTC. Translated, it gives CASSNLAGGRGPNEQFF.

The chain joins TRBV28 to TRBJ1-3; a weak D match, TRBD1 (6 bases). Germline V lookup: CDR1 MDHEN, CDR2 SYDVKM. The CDR3 consists of 15 residues. The V gene lost 5 bases and the J gene lost 3 bases, with 14 bases spanning the gap. This CDR3 reads CASSTAGEGGNTIYF. In DNA, the CDR3 is TGTGCCAGCAGTACAGCAGGGGAAGGTGGAAACACCATATATTTT. Full variable domain (rest looked up from reference TRBV28 and TRBJ1-3): DVKVTQSSRYLVKRTGEKVFLECVQDMDHENMFWYRQDPGLGLRLIYFSYDVKMKEKGDIPEGYSVSREKKERFSLILESASTNQTSMYLCASSTAGEGGNTIYFGEGSWLTVV.

V and J are TRBV6-5 and TRBJ2-5; 7 bases are shared with TRBD2. The J call may be wrong; the DNA end is better matched by TRBJ2-7. Germline V gene sequence: CDR1 MNHEY, CDR2 SVGAGI. The CDR3 length is 13 residues. Here the CDR3 DNA reads TGTGCCAGCAGTGGGACTAACTCCTACGAGCAGTACTTC. Protein sequence: CASSGTNSYEQYF.

J is TRBJ1-4 and V is TRBV27; D unresolved. Between the trimmed V and J ends, which lost 1 base and 8 bases, there was a span of 11 bases. The CDR3 contains 14 residues. Per the germline V gene, CDR1 is MNHEY and CDR2 is SMNVEV (reference sequence). CDR3 region: CASSLFGLGEKLFF. The CDR3 coding sequence is TGTGCCAGCAGTTTATTCGGACTCGGGGAAAAACTGTTTTTT.